The 23 T cell receptor beta chains below come from one sample, sequenced in a study of neurological immune-mediated disorders. TCRdb fed the 5' RACE reads into MiXCR, producing one record per CDR3 protein. This table holds around 130,000 distinct CDR3 sequences, more than 2.5% found once. Sequences were obtained from PBMCs. The receptors were sampled from a woman in her 30s with multiple sclerosis.

This clonotype was counted many times. The CDR3 region has the DNA TGTGCCAGCAGACCACAGGGTTCCTACGAGCAGTACTTC. This encodes CASRPQGSYEQYF. J is TRBJ2-7 and V is TRBV27, with a tentative D call TRBD1 (6 bases). The V end lost 6 bases, the J end lost 1 base, and 10 bases lay between the germline ends. The CDR3 sequence is 13 residues long. Germline V gene lookup returns CDR1 MNHEY and CDR2 SMNVEV (reference sequence).

This clonotype was seen ten or more times. The chain is built from TRBV7-9 and TRBJ2-1; possibly TRBD2 for D (6 bases). CDR3 length: 13 residues. With 5 bases removed from V and 8 bases from J, the gap between germline ends came to 13 bases. CDR1 is SEHNR and CDR2 is FQNEAQ in the germline V gene (reference sequence). Here the CDR3 reads CASSPRLVYEQFF. The CDR3, as DNA: TGTGCCAGCAGCCCCCGACTAGTCTATGAGCAGTTCTTC.

At least ten counts were recorded for this clonotype. The genes are TRBV7-8 and TRBJ1-2; D gene uncertain. V was trimmed by 4 bases and J by 5 bases, leaving 11 bases between them. The germline V gene has CDR1 SGHVS and CDR2 FQNEAQ. The CDR3 runs to 13 residues. In DNA, the CDR3 is TGTGCCAGCAGCTCCCCCGCTTTGTATGGCTACACCTTC. Translated, it gives CASSSPALYGYTF.

This clonotype appeared many times. The rearrangement joins TRBV5-6 to TRBJ1-1; unclear D gene. Trimming took 0 bases from V and 4 from J, leaving 4 bases between them. This CDR3 is built from 12 residues. Germline V gene sequence: CDR1 SGHDT, CDR2 YYEEEE. CDR3 nucleotide sequence: TGTGCCAGCAGCTTGGTATTCACTGAAGCTTTCTTT. Translated, it gives CASSLVFTEAFF.

The chain carries TRBV20-1 and TRBJ1-1; D may be TRBD1 (5 bases). Trimming took off 4 bases at V and 10 bases at J, with 16 bases between the two ends. This CDR3 has 12 residues. Germline CDR1 DFQATT, CDR2 SNEGSKA (reference sequence). CDR3 sequence (DNA): TGCAGTGCTACGAGAGGGGCTTTAGCAGCTTTCTTT. Its translation is CSATRGALAAFF.

This clonotype was picked up many times. Given a much more abundant clone one base away, this may be a read error. This chain's CDR3 is CASSTDTGPNYGYTF. The CDR3, as DNA: TGTGCCAGCAGTACCGACACTGGTCCTAACTATGGCTACACCTTC. V is TRBV12-3 or TRBV12-4 and J is TRBJ1-2; D uncertain. V lost 5 bases, J lost 0 bases, and 13 bases lay in between. The CDR3 sequence is 15 residues long.

This clonotype was seen at least ten times. This rearrangement joins TRBV20-1 to TRBJ2-2; 9 nucleotides agree with TRBD2. The germline V gene has CDR1 DFQATT and CDR2 SNEGSKA (reference sequence). V lost 1 base and J lost 5; bases outside the gene matches: 2. The CDR3 is 14 residues long. The CDR3 spells CSARASGVTGELFF. The CDR3 coding sequence is TGCAGTGCTAGAGCTAGCGGGGTTACCGGGGAGCTGTTTTTT.

This clonotype showed up many times. Possible read error: a much larger clone is one base away. The V and J genes are TRBV4-3 and TRBJ1-1; D is unclear. Germline values: CDR1 LGHNA, CDR2 YSLEER. Trimming shortened V by 1 base and J by 1 base, and 4 bases separated the two germline ends. The CDR3 loop spans 13 amino acids. The CDR3 here is CASSQVRNTEAFF. Here the CDR3 DNA reads TGCGCCAGCAGCCAAGTGCGGAACACTGAAGCTTTCTTT.

This clonotype was seen ten or more times. The CDR3 reads CASSPGLNTEAFF. CDR3 DNA: TGTGCCAGCTCACCAGGGTTAAACACTGAAGCTTTCTTT. The rearrangement uses TRBV18 and TRBJ1-1, with D uncertain. Trimming cost V 2 bases and J 2 bases, with 6 bases left between them. This CDR3 contains 13 residues. From germline, CDR1 is KGHSH and CDR2 LQKENI.

This clonotype was seen a handful of times. A much larger clone differs from this one at a single base, so this may be a read error. This chain links TRBV6-1 with TRBJ2-7; 9 bases line up with TRBD2. V was clipped by 3 bases and J by 4 bases; unmatched bases: 7. The CDR3 runs 15 residues. The germline V gene has CDR1 MNHNS and CDR2 SASEGT. The CDR3 sequence is CASSDGGAGGYEQYF. Here the CDR3 DNA reads TGTGCCAGCAGTGACGGTGGAGCGGGGGGTTACGAGCAGTACTTC.

This clonotype was seen repeatedly, ten times or more. The chain uses TRBV10-3 and TRBJ1-2; 9 bases are shared with TRBD1. Germline lookup yields CDR1 ENHRY and CDR2 SYGVKD. The CDR3 length is 13 residues. The CDR3 loop reads CPGRQGDRYGYTF. CDR3 DNA: TGTCCGGGGAGACAGGGGGACCGCTATGGCTACACCTTC.

This clonotype was detected ten times or more. The rearrangement uses TRBV19 and TRBJ1-1; D might be TRBD1 (5 bases). Germline assignment: CDR1 LNHDA and CDR2 SQIVND (reference sequence). The V end lost 8 bases, the J end lost 3 bases, and 16 bases lay between the germline ends. This CDR3 contains 14 residues. The CDR3 here is CASDHGEGDTEAFF. The CDR3 DNA is TGTGCCAGTGACCATGGGGAAGGGGACACTGAAGCTTTCTTT.

This clonotype was detected many times. The chain has TRBV20-1 and TRBJ1-5, with a possible D match to TRBD1 (6 bases). Germline lookup yields CDR1 DFQATT and CDR2 SNEGSKA (reference sequence). This CDR3 has 16 amino acids. Deletions cut 6 bases from V and 4 bases from J, with 22 bases between. The CDR3 spells CSASLGGSGSNQPQHF. The CDR3, as DNA: TGCAGTGCCTCCCTGGGGGGCTCAGGGTCTAATCAGCCCCAGCATTTT.

This clonotype has ten or more counts. CDR3 DNA: TGCGCCAGCTTCGAAGGGTGGGGGACTGAAGCTTTCTTT. It is translated as CASFEGWGTEAFF. The chain joins TRBV5-1 to TRBJ1-1; perhaps TRBD1 as D (5 bases). Deletions cut 7 bases from V and 5 bases from J, with 15 bases between. This CDR3 contains 13 residues. Germline V CDR1 and CDR2: SGHRS, YFSETQ. Together with reference TRBV5-1 and TRBJ1-1, the CDR3 gives the full variable domain: KAGVTQTPRYLIKTRGQQVTLSCSPISGHRSVSWYQQTPGQGLQFLFEYFSETQRNKGNFPGRFSGRQFSNSRSEMNVSTLELGDSALYLCASFEGWGTEAFFGQGTRLTVV.

Worth noting for this clonotype: A single base separates this from a much larger clone, so it may be a read error. The V and J genes are TRBV7-2 and TRBJ1-6, with D tentatively TRBD1 (6 bases). The germline V gene encodes CDR1 SGHTA and CDR2 FQGNSA. The CDR3 length is 14 residues. This chain's CDR3 is CASSFRGGGSPLNF. The CDR3 region has the DNA TGTGCCAGCAGCTTCAGGGGTGGAGGTTCACCCCTCAACTTT.

This clonotype was found many times. The CDR3 spells CASTAGQGVTGELFF. DNA of the CDR3: TGTGCCAGCACCGCGGGACAGGGGGTCACCGGGGAGCTGTTTTTT. The chain links TRBV7-2 to TRBJ2-2; 11 bases agree with TRBD1. The junction had 5 bases not matched to a gene; V was cut back by 7 bases and J by 4 bases. Looked up from germline, CDR1 is SGHTA and CDR2 is FQGNSA. The CDR3 sequence is 15 residues long.

This clonotype was found many times. J is TRBJ1-5 and V is TRBV20-1; D unresolved. Germline values: CDR1 DFQATT, CDR2 SNEGSKA (reference sequence). The V end was cut by 6 bases, the J end by 2 bases, with 14 bases between. This CDR3 is 14 amino acids long. The CDR3 DNA reads TGCAGTGCCGAGGGAGTGTTGGGCAATCAGCCCCAGCATTTT. It yields the protein CSAEGVLGNQPQHF.

This clonotype was seen at least ten times. The chain joins TRBV7-9 to TRBJ2-1; 7 bases fit TRBD2. CDR1 is SEHNR and CDR2 is FQNEAQ in the germline V gene (reference sequence). CDR3 length: 15 residues. Unmatched junction bases numbered 12, after V lost 4 bases and J lost 9 bases. The chain's CDR3 is CASSYPEWEGTEQFF. CDR3 sequence (DNA): TGTGCCAGCAGCTACCCAGAATGGGAGGGAACTGAGCAGTTCTTC.

This clonotype was detected ten times or more. This chain connects TRBV7-8 to TRBJ2-2; unclear D gene. The length of the CDR3 is 13 residues. Germline CDR1 SGHVS, CDR2 FQNEAQ. V gave up 2 bases and J gave up 6 bases, with 7 bases separating them. Here the CDR3 reads CASSLKAPGELFF. CDR3 DNA sequence: TGTGCCAGCAGCTTAAAGGCGCCCGGGGAGCTGTTTTTT.

This clonotype was picked up many times. This chain joins TRBV7-2 and TRBJ2-4, with 10 bases lining up with TRBD2. Germline V CDR1 and CDR2: SGHTA, FQGNSA. V lost 5 bases and J lost 1; bases outside the gene matches: 5. The CDR3 has 16 residues. This CDR3 is CASSATSGVAKNIQYF. CDR3 nucleotide sequence: TGTGCCAGCAGCGCTACTAGCGGGGTTGCCAAAAACATTCAGTACTTC. Full variable domain (outside the CDR3, taken from reference TRBV7-2 and TRBJ2-4): GAGVSQSPSNKVTEKGKDVELRCDPISGHTALYWYRQSLGQGLEFLIYFQGNSAPDKSGLPSDRFSAERTGGSVSTLTIQRTQQEDSAVYLCASSATSGVAKNIQYFGAGTRLSVL.

This clonotype was detected many times. An end of the junction does not agree with germline; a read error may underlie this. This sequence joins TRBV7-7 and TRBJ2-1; the D is unclear. Germline V CDR1 and CDR2: SSHAT, FNYEAQ (reference sequence). This CDR3 spans 13 amino acids. Here the CDR3 DNA reads TGTGCCAGCAGCCCTACCGGCTACGATGAGCAGTTCTTC. This sequence encodes CASSPTGYDEQFF.

Comment on this clonotype: A much larger clone lies one base from this, so it may be a read error. The V call is TRBV14, the J call TRBJ1-6; D unclear. Germline V gives CDR1 SGHDN, CDR2 FVKESK. The CDR3 extends over 13 amino acids. The DNA for the CDR3 is TGTGCCAGCAGCCAAGAGGCACTTCAAAACCTCAACTTT. Encoded protein: CASSQEALQNLNF.

This clonotype appeared many times. The V and J genes are TRBV10-3 and TRBJ1-2, with D tentatively TRBD1 (5 bases). The CDR3 has 13 residues. Germline V gives CDR1 ENHRY, CDR2 SYGVKD. V lost 0 bases to trimming and J lost 6 bases, with 8 bases between them. In DNA form, the CDR3 reads TGTGCCATCAGTGAGTCAGGGGATCATGGCTACACCTTC. Its protein is CAISESGDHGYTF.